This T cell receptor beta chain was identified during a study of vaccination effects on CD4 cells after COVID-19. Background on the study: Vaccination followed sampling of two convalescent patients by 16 days and one week respectively. Study outcomes and limitations: After vaccination, at late timepoints, clones induced by infection and by vaccine contracted markedly.

This CDR3 contains 14 residues. The V and J ends lost 6 bases and 9 bases respectively, with 15 bases between them. The V gene's germline CDR1 is SGHDN and CDR2 FVKESK. Clones were sequenced by immunoSEQ multiplex PCR, and TCRdb holds only the in-frame ones, with some missing. The sample has 35,000 to 55,000 clones, around 75% seen once. Sequencing followed a ViraFEST assay step that expanded antigen-specific CD4+ T cells with viral peptide pools. When around 10 days of culture had elapsed, CD4+ T cells were isolated. According to PCR results, the person was infected with SARS-CoV-2 between March and December 2020. Approximately 2 million PBMC per well received around 9.3 IU/ml IL-2 and approximately 11 ug/ml peptides in culture. At days 3 and 7, half of the medium was exchanged for IL-2 medium. This clone has just a few counts. Its antigen is not known.

The genes are TRBV14 and TRBJ1-6; D is unresolved. The sequence derives from a human donor who had a prior SARS-CoV-2 infection. The material sequenced was CD4+ T cells from PBMCs cultured with a peptide pool, taken before COVID-19 vaccination. The CDR3 DNA is TGTGCCAGCAGGACCGGGATAGAGGGTTCACCCCTCCACTTT. Its translation: CASRTGIEGSPLHF.